These 20 T cell receptor beta chains were all obtained from the same sample, sequenced in a study of PD-1 blockade in mismatch repair-deficient tumors. The assay was immunoSEQ multiplex PCR, and TCRdb's table has in-frame clones only and misses some. The sample carries approximately 80,000 clones, about 82% recorded once. The sample consisted of peripheral blood, taken 44 weeks after starting pembrolizumab. The receptors come from an adult with mismatch repair-deficient cancer.

DNA for the CDR3: TGTGCCAGCAGTCCTGGACGGGGGGAGACTGAAGCTTTCTTT. This sequence encodes CASSPGRGETEAFF. The gene calls are TRBV6-1 and TRBJ1-1; a possible D gene is TRBD1 (5 bases). Trimming cost V 5 bases and J 5 bases, with 15 bases left between them. Germline lookup yields CDR1 MNHNS and CDR2 SASEGT. The CDR3 totals 14 residues.

The chain uses TRBV10-3 and TRBJ2-5; D is possibly TRBD2 (5 bases). Germline V CDR1 and CDR2: ENHRY, SYGVKD. The CDR3 is 14 amino acids. V was pared by 5 bases and J by 3 bases, with 13 bases between. The CDR3 region has the DNA TGTGCCATCAGTCCCCGGGATAGGAAAGAGACCCAGTACTTC. Its protein is CAISPRDRKETQYF.

This clone was counted once. This chain links TRBV5-1 with TRBJ1-1, with 7 bases identical to TRBD1. Germline values: CDR1 SGHRS, CDR2 YFSETQ. This CDR3 is built from 14 residues. Trimming at V came to 1 base and at J to 2 bases, leaving 2 bases not matched to a gene. Here the CDR3 DNA reads TGCGCCAGCAGCTTGCAGGGGGTAAACACTGAAGCTTTCTTT. Protein sequence: CASSLQGVNTEAFF.

The chain is built from TRBV6-1 and TRBJ2-7; D remains unclear. CDR3 length equals 11 residues. V lost 5 bases and J 3 bases, leaving 5 bases between the germline ends. Germline CDR1 and CDR2: MNHNS and SASEGT. The CDR3 DNA follows: TGTGCCAGCAGTCAGCTCTACGAGCAGTACTTC. Translating gives CASSQLYEQYF.

J is TRBJ1-1 and V is TRBV7-9; D is ambiguous. Trimming removed 5 bases from V and 5 bases from J, with 15 bases in between. This CDR3 contains 14 residues. Looked up from germline, CDR1 is SEHNR and CDR2 is FQNEAQ (reference sequence). CDR3 sequence reads: CASSPPSIWTEAFF. CDR3 sequence (DNA): TGTGCCAGCAGCCCCCCGAGTATTTGGACTGAAGCTTTCTTT.

The V gene is TRBV29-1, the J gene TRBJ1-4; 8 bases fit TRBD1. V lost 6 bases and J lost 8; bases outside the gene matches: 14. This CDR3 comprises 15 residues. CDR1 is SQVTM, CDR2 ANQGSEA, per germline. This CDR3 reads CSVLKPQGAREKLFF. The CDR3 coding sequence is TGCAGCGTCCTAAAGCCCCAGGGGGCGAGGGAAAAACTGTTTTTT.

The chain couples TRBV28 to TRBJ1-5, with D unresolved. The CDR3 covers 14 residues. Germline CDR1 reads MDHEN; CDR2 reads SYDVKM. Trimming removed 3 bases from V and 6 bases from J, with 12 bases in between. Here the CDR3 DNA reads TGTGCCAGCAGTTTTCAAACCAACGTTCAGCCCCAGCATTTT. Translation gives CASSFQTNVQPQHF.

The J gene is TRBJ2-5, the V gene TRBV6-1; D perhaps matches TRBD1 (6 bases). The CDR3 totals 15 residues. With 4 bases removed from V and 5 bases from J, the gap between germline ends came to 17 bases. In germline, CDR1 is MNHNS, CDR2 SASEGT. The CDR3 reads CASSAGKQGWETQYF. DNA of the CDR3: TGTGCCAGCAGTGCAGGAAAACAGGGTTGGGAGACCCAGTACTTC.

The chain combines TRBV19 with TRBJ2-7; D gene ambiguous. The V end lost 5 bases, the J end lost 0 bases, and 8 bases lay between the germline ends. The CDR3 totals 13 residues. Germline V lookup: CDR1 LNHDA, CDR2 SQIVND (reference sequence). For the CDR3, the DNA is TGTGCCAGTAGTGTCACTATCTCCTACGAGCAGTACTTC. Protein product: CASSVTISYEQYF.

This clone has only a few counts. The chain couples TRBV5-1 to TRBJ2-7; D uncertain. Germline assignment: CDR1 SGHRS and CDR2 YFSETQ. Trimming left V 4 bases short and J 3 bases short, with 11 bases between. The CDR3 is 13 amino acids. CDR3 amino acids: CASSTNWGYEQYF. The CDR3 DNA reads as TGCGCCAGCAGCACGAACTGGGGCTACGAGCAGTACTTC.

The chain is built from TRBV19 and TRBJ2-7; TRBD1 agrees at 9 bases. This CDR3 has 15 amino acids. The V gene end was trimmed by 5 bases and the J gene end by 3 bases; junction bases not matched to a gene: 8. CDR1 and CDR2 from the germline V gene are LNHDA and SQIVND (reference sequence). The CDR3 loop is CASSQGQGRFYEQYF. The DNA for the CDR3 is TGTGCCAGTAGTCAGGGACAGGGTAGATTCTACGAGCAGTACTTC.

The chain couples TRBV30 to TRBJ2-1, with 7 bases fitting TRBD2. The CDR3 is made up of 14 amino acids. V dropped 0 bases and J dropped 5; count of bases not matched to a gene: 4. Germline CDR1 reads GTSNPN; CDR2 reads SVGIG (reference sequence). The CDR3, as DNA: TGTGCCTGGAGTGTAGGGCTAGCGGACAATGAGCAGTTCTTC. The encoded protein is CAWSVGLADNEQFF.

The rearrangement links TRBV5-4 to TRBJ2-5, with TRBD2 as a possible D gene (6 bases). The V and J ends lost 1 base and 1 base respectively, with 8 bases between them. CDR1 is SGHNT and CDR2 is YYREEE in the germline V gene (reference sequence). CDR3 length: 14 amino acids. CDR3 DNA: TGTGCCAGCAGCTTGTCTAGCGCCCAAGAGACCCAGTACTTC. Amino acid sequence: CASSLSSAQETQYF.

V and J are TRBV5-1 and TRBJ1-3, with D uncertain. The CDR3 has 12 amino acids. Germline V lookup: CDR1 SGHRS, CDR2 YFSETQ. The V gene lost 1 base and the J gene lost 4 bases, with 3 bases spanning the gap. CDR3 in amino acids: CASSLRGNTIYF. CDR3 DNA: TGCGCCAGCAGCTTGCGAGGAAACACCATATATTTT.

The chain combines TRBV5-1 with TRBJ2-1; unclear D gene. Germline values: CDR1 SGHRS, CDR2 YFSETQ. The V gene lost 2 bases and the J gene lost 0 bases, with 12 bases spanning the gap. The CDR3 covers 16 residues. CDR3 nucleotides: TGCGCCAGCAGCTTAAGGACGGCGAGCTCCTACAATGAGCAGTTCTTC. This translates into CASSLRTASSYNEQFF.

The chain combines TRBV19 with TRBJ2-2; TRBD1 matches 10 bases. J gave up 3 bases and V 4 bases, and 2 bases lay outside the gene matches. Germline V CDR1 and CDR2: LNHDA, SQIVND (reference sequence). The CDR3 spans 15 residues. The CDR3 sequence: CASSTGQGYTGELFF. DNA of the CDR3: TGTGCCAGTAGTACGGGACAGGGGTACACCGGGGAGCTGTTTTTT.

This clone was recorded a few times. The chain combines TRBV14 with TRBJ2-5; D unclear. This CDR3 has 13 residues. CDR1 is SGHDN, CDR2 FVKESK, per germline. The V and J ends lost 3 bases and 5 bases respectively, with 10 bases between them. CDR3: CASSQNVWETQYF. CDR3 bases: TGTGCCAGCAGCCAGAACGTTTGGGAGACCCAGTACTTC.

The chain has TRBV11-2 and TRBJ2-5; maybe TRBD1 (6 bases). Per the germline V gene, CDR1 is SGHAT and CDR2 is FQNNGV. This CDR3 comprises 12 residues. V was clipped by 6 bases and J by 13 bases, with 18 bases between them. The CDR3 loop is CASRSDSRALYF. The CDR3 DNA reads as TGTGCCAGCAGATCGGACAGTCGGGCTTTGTACTTC.

The rearrangement links TRBV5-1 to TRBJ1-2, with 9 positions matching TRBD1. This CDR3 is 16 amino acids long. V shed 0 bases and J 6 bases; nucleotides not matched to a gene: 9. Germline CDR1 is SGHRS and CDR2 is YFSETQ. The CDR3 loop reads CASSLDTTGGRDGYTF. CDR3 in DNA: TGCGCCAGCAGCTTGGATACAACAGGGGGCAGGGATGGCTACACCTTC. The whole variable domain, remainder taken from reference TRBV5-1 and TRBJ1-2, is KAGVTQTPRYLIKTRGQQVTLSCSPISGHRSVSWYQQTPGQGLQFLFEYFSETQRNKGNFPGRFSGRQFSNSRSEMNVSTLELGDSALYLCASSLDTTGGRDGYTFGSGTRLTVV.

The V gene is TRBV6-1, the J gene TRBJ1-4; D is possibly TRBD1 (5 bases). Per the germline V gene, CDR1 is MNHNS and CDR2 is SASEGT. V was clipped by 9 bases and J by 2 bases, with 16 bases between them. The length of the CDR3 is 15 residues. In nucleotides, the CDR3 is TGTGCCAGTAGACTGGGGGGAGTCACTAATGAAAAACTGTTTTTT. Amino acid sequence: CASRLGGVTNEKLFF.